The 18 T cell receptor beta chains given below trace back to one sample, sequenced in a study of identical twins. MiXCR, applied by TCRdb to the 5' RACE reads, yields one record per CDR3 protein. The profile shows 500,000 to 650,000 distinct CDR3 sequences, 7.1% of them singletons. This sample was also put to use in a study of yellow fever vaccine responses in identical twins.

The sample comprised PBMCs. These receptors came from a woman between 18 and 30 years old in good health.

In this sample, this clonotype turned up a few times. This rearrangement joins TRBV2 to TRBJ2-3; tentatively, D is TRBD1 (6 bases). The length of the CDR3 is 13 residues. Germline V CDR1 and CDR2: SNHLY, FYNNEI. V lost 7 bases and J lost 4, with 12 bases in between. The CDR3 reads CASNPQGSDTQYF. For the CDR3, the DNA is TGTGCCAGCAATCCACAGGGATCAGATACGCAGTATTTT.

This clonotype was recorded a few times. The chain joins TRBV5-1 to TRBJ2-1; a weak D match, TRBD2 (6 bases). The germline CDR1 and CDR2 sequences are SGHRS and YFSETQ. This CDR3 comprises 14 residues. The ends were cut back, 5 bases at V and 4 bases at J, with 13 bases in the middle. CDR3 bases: TGCGCCAGCAGTTCTGGCGGGGAGTACAATGAGCAGTTCTTC. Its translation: CASSSGGEYNEQFF.

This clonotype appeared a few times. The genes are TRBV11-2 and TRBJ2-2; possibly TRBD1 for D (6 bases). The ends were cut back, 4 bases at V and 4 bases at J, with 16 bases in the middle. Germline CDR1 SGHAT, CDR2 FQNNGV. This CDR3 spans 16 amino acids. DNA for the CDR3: TGTGCCAGCAGCTCAATATTTGCAGGGGCCACCGGGGAGCTGTTTTTT. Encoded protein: CASSSIFAGATGELFF.

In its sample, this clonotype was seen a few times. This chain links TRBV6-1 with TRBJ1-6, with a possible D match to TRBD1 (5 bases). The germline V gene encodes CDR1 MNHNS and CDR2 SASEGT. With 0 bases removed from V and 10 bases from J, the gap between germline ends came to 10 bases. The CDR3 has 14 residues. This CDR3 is CASSEAMGESPLHF. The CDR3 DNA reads TGTGCCAGCAGTGAAGCGATGGGGGAATCACCCCTCCACTTT.

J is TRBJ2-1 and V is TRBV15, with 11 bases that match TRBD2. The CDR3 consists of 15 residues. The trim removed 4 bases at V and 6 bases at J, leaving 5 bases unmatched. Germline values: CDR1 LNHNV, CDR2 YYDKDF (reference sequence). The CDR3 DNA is TGTGCCACCAGCAAACCCGGGACTAGCGGCAATGAGCAGTTCTTC. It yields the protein CATSKPGTSGNEQFF.

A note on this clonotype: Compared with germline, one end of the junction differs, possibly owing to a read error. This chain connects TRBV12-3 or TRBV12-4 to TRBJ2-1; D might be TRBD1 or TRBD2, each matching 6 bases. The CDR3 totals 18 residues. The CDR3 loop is CTSSFYGSSQRGDNEQFF. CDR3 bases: TGTACCAGCAGTTTTTATGGTTCGTCCCAGAGGGGGGACAATGAGCAGTTCTTC.

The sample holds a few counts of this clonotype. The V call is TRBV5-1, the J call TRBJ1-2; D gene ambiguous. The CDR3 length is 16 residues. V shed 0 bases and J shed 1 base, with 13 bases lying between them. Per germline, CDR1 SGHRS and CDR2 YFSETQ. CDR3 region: CASSLDIQLVNYGYTF. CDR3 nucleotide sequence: TGCGCCAGCAGCTTGGATATCCAGCTGGTTAACTATGGCTACACCTTC.

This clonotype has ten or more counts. CDR3 DNA: TGTGCCAGCAGCTGGTGGACAGGGGGCAACACTGAAGCTTTCTTT. It is translated as CASSWWTGGNTEAFF. This chain links TRBV7-6 with TRBJ1-1; 11 bases agree with TRBD1. Trimming removed 4 bases from V and 2 bases from J; junction bases left unmatched: 3. The germline V gene encodes CDR1 SGHVS and CDR2 FNYEAQ. CDR3 length equals 15 residues. The full variable domain, with the rest looked up from reference TRBV7-6 and TRBJ1-1, is GAGVSQSPRYKVTKRGQDVALRCDPISGHVSLYWYRQALGQGPEFLTYFNYEAQQDKSGLPNDRFSAERPEGSISTLTIQRTEQRDSAMYRCASSWWTGGNTEAFFGQGTRLTVV.

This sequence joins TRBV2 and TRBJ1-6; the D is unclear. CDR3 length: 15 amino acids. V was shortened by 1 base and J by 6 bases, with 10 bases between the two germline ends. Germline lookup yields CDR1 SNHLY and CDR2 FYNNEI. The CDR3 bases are TGTGCCAGCAGTGAAGGCGTCTCGGCTAATTCACCCCTCCACTTT. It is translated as CASSEGVSANSPLHF.

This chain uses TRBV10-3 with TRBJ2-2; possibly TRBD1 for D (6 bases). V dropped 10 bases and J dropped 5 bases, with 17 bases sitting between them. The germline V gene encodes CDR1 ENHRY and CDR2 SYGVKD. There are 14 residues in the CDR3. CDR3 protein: CATAGAGQTGELFF. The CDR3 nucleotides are TGTGCCACCGCTGGGGCAGGACAGACCGGGGAGCTGTTTTTT.

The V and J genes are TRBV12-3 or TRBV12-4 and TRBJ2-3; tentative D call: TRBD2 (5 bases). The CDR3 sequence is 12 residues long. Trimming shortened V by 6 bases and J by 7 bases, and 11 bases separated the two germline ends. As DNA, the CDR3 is TGTGCCAGCAGCCCAACGGGGTATACGCAGTATTTT. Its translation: CASSPTGYTQYF.

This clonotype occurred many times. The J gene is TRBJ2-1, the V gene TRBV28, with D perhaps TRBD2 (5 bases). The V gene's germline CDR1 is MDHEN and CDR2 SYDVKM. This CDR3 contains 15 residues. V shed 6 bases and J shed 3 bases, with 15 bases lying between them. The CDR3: CASSPRGTIYNEQFF. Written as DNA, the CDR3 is TGTGCCAGCAGCCCTCGGGGTACCATCTACAATGAGCAGTTCTTC.

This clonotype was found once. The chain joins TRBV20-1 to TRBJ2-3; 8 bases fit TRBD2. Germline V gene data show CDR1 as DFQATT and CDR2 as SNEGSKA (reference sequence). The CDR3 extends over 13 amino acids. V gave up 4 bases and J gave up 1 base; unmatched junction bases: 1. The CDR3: CSATTSGTDTQYF. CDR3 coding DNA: TGCAGTGCTACGACTAGCGGCACAGATACGCAGTATTTT.

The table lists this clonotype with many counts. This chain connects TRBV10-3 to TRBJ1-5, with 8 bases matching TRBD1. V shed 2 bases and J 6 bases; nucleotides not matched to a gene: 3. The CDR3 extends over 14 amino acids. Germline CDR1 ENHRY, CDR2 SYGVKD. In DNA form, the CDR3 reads TGTGCCATCAGTGAGGGACAGGGTATTCAGCCCCAGCATTTT. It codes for CAISEGQGIQPQHF.

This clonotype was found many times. DNA for the CDR3: TGCGCCAGCAGTGGGGACGGACGTTCGAACACCGGGGAGCTGTTTTTT. Protein: CASSGDGRSNTGELFF. The chain carries TRBV5-1 and TRBJ2-2; TRBD1 or TRBD2 may be the D gene (5 bases each). The CDR3 contains 16 residues. Between the trimmed V and J ends, which lost 5 bases and 0 bases, there was a span of 14 bases. Germline-derived CDR1 and CDR2 are SGHRS and YFSETQ. The entire variable domain, with the rest obtained from reference TRBV5-1 and TRBJ2-2, is as follows: KAGVTQTPRYLIKTRGQQVTLSCSPISGHRSVSWYQQTPGQGLQFLFEYFSETQRNKGNFPGRFSGRQFSNSRSEMNVSTLELGDSALYLCASSGDGRSNTGELFFGEGSRLTVL.

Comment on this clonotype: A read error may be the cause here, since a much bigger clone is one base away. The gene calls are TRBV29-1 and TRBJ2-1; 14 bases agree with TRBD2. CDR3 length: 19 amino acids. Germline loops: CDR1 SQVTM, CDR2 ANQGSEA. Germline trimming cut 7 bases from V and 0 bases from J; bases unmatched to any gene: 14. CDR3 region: CSALKGTSGSWGSYNEQFF. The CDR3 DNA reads TGCAGCGCCCTGAAAGGGACTAGCGGGAGCTGGGGCTCCTACAATGAGCAGTTCTTC.

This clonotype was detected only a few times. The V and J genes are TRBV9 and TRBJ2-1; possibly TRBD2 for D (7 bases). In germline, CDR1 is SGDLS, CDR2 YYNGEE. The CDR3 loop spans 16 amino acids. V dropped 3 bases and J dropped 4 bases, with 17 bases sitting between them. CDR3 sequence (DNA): TGTGCCAGCAGCGCCCTAGGGGAGGGGGTATACAATGAGCAGTTCTTC. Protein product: CASSALGEGVYNEQFF. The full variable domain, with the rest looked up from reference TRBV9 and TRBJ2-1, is DSGVTQTPKHLITATGQRVTLRCSPRSGDLSVYWYQQSLDQGLQFLIQYYNGEERAKGNILERFSAQQFPDLHSELNLSSLELGDSALYFCASSALGEGVYNEQFFGPGTRLTVL.

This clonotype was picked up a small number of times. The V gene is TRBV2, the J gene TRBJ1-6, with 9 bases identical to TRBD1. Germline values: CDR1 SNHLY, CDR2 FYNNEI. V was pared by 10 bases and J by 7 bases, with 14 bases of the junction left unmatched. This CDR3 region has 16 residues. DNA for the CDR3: TGTGCCACGGGGACAGGGAAAGAGGGAGGAAATTCACCCCTCCACTTT. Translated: CATGTGKEGGNSPLHF.